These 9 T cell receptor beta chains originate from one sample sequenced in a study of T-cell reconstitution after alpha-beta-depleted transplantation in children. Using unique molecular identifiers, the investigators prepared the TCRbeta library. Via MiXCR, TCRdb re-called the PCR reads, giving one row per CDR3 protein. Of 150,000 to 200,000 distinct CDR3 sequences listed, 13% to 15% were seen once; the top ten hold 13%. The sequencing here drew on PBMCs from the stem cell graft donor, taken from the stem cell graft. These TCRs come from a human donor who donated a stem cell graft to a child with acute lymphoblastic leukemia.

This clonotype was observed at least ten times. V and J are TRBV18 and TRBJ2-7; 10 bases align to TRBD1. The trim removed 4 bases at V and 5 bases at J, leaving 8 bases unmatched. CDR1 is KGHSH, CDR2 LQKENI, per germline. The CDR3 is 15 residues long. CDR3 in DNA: TGTGCCAGCTCACAGGCGACAGGGGGCTTCGACGAGCAGTACTTC. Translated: CASSQATGGFDEQYF.

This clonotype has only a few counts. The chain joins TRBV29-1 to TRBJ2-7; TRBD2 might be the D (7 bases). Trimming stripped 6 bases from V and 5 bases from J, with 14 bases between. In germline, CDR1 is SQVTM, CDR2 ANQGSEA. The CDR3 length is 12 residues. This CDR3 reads CSVGQGGDEQYF. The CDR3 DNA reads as TGCAGCGTCGGTCAAGGGGGGGACGAGCAGTACTTC.

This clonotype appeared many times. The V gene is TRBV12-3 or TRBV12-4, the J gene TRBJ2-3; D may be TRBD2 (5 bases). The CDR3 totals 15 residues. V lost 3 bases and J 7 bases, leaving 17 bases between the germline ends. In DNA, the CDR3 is TGTGCCAGCAGTTTCCCAGGTCGGGGTGGGAATACGCAGTATTTT. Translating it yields CASSFPGRGGNTQYF.

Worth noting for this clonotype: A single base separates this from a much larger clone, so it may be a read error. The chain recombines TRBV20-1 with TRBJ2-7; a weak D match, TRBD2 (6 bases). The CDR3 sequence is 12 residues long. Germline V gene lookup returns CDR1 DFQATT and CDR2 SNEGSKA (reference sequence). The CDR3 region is CSASGSSYEHYF. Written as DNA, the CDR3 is TGCAGTGCTAGCGGGAGCTCCTACGAGCATTACTTC.

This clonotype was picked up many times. The CDR3 spells CSATGRTGVYGYTF. The CDR3 DNA reads TGCAGTGCTACCGGACGGACAGGCGTTTATGGCTACACCTTC. The chain recombines TRBV20-1 with TRBJ1-2; 7 nucleotides match TRBD1. Per the germline V gene, CDR1 is DFQATT and CDR2 is SNEGSKA (reference sequence). The CDR3 extends over 14 amino acids. V lost 4 bases and J lost 5; bases outside the gene matches: 10.

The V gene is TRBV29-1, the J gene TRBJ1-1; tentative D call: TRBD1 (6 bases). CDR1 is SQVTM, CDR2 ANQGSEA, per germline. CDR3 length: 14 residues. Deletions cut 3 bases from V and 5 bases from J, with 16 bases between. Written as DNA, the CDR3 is TGCAGCGTTGATACCTCAGGGGTGGGGACTGAAGCTTTCTTT. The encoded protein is CSVDTSGVGTEAFF.

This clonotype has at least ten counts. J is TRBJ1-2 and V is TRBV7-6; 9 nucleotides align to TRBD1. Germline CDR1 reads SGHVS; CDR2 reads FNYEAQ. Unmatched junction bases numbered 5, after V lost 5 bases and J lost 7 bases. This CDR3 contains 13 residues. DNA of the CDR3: TGTGCCAGCAGCGCCTCGGACAGGGGTGGCTACACCTTC. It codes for CASSASDRGGYTF.

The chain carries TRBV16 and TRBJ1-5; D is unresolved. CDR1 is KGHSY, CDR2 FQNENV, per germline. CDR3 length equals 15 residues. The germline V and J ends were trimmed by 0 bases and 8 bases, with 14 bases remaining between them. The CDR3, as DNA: TGTGCCAGCAGCCAATCGACGCCGGGCTGGGAGCCCCAGCATTTT. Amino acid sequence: CASSQSTPGWEPQHF.

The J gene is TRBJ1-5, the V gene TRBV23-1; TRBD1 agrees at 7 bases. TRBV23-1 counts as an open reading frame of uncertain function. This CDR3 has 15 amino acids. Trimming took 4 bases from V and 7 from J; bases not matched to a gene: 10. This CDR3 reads CASSPPTGWLQPQHF. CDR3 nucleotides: TGCGCCAGCAGTCCCCCGACAGGGTGGTTACAGCCCCAGCATTTT.